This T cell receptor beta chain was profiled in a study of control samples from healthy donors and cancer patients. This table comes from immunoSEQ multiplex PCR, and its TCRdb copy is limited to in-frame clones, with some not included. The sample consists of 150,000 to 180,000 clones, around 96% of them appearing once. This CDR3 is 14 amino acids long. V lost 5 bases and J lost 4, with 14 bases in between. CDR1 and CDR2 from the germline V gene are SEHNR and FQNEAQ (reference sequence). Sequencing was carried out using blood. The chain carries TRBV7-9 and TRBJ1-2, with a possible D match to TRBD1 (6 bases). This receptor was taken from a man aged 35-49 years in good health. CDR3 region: CASSPLGQFYGYTF. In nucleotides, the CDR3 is TGTGCCAGCAGCCCCCTCGGACAGTTCTATGGCTACACCTTC.